A single TCR beta chain is shown here with its context. Its antigen remains unidentified. This sample is drawn from a study of post-analysis software for immune sequencing data. The study, taken as a whole, reports: In patients, TRBV5-6, TRBV5-1 and TRBV20-1 belonged to 4 or 5 TRBV segments found more frequently than in controls. For normalized Chao1 diversity, multiple sclerosis patients scored significantly lower than controls did. Same-batch preparations were strongly co-clustered by F measure.

The TCR beta cDNA libraries contained unique molecular identifiers. Input populations of about 0.95 to 10 million T cells gave rise to approximately 500,000 cDNA molecules. TCRdb passed the PCR reads through MiXCR, listing each CDR3 protein once. The sample yields around 770,000 distinct CDR3 sequences, under 60% seen once. V dropped 2 bases and J dropped 6; count of bases not matched to a gene: 4. Germline-derived CDR1 and CDR2 are SNHLY and FYNNEI. This CDR3 comprises 14 residues. This TCR came from a girl between 5 and 17 years old with multiple sclerosis. The specimen was blood. V and J are TRBV2 and TRBJ2-7, with 10 bases identical to TRBD2. CDR3 region: CASSEQAGGLEQYF. CDR3 nucleotides: TGTGCCAGCAGTGAACAAGCGGGAGGGCTCGAGCAGTACTTC.